The rows below give T cell receptor beta chains drawn from one sample of a study of a mutant IDH1 vaccine in newly diagnosed glioma. Repertoires were generated with immunoSEQ multiplex PCR, while TCRdb's copy carries only in-frame clones and drops some. The sample contains roughly 51,000 clones, more than 65% of which appear only once. These receptors have no identified antigens. The sequences come from PBMCs, collected from a glioma patient whose treatment included an IDH1 peptide vaccine. The receptors here all came from a middle-aged man with glioma. Both conserved end residues are part of each CDR3. The D gene is left open where the match is weak. Rows give clone size only sometimes, using once, few, many, or a class for an expanded clone.

size: .; J: TRBJ1-2; V: TRBV4-1; D: TRBD1; DNA: TGCGCCAGCAGCCAAGTAGGGACAGAGCATGGCTACACCTTC; CDR3: CASSQVGTEHGYTF
size: .; J: TRBJ2-3; V: TRBV10-3; D: .; DNA: TGTGCCATCAGTGAGGGTTCAGATACGCAGTATTTT; CDR3: CAISEGSDTQYF
size: .; J: TRBJ2-2; V: TRBV25-1; D: TRBD2; DNA: TGTGCCAGCAGTGCGGCGGGGGGGCGGACCGGGGAGCTGTTTTTT; CDR3: CASSAAGGRTGELFF
size: .; J: TRBJ1-2; V: TRBV18; D: .; DNA: TGTGCCAGCTCACCACAACAGGATACTAACTATGGCTACACCTTC; CDR3: CASSPQQDTNYGYTF
size: .; J: TRBJ1-2; V: TRBV9; D: .; DNA: TGTGCCAGCAGCACCGAACGAACGAGTCTAGGGGGCTACACCTTC; CDR3: CASSTERTSLGGYTF
size: .; J: TRBJ2-5; V: TRBV10-3; D: .; DNA: TGTGCCATCAGCGACAGGACCAGCCAAGAGACCCAGTACTTC; CDR3: CAISDRTSQETQYF
size: .; J: TRBJ2-5; V: TRBV4-2; D: .; DNA: TGTGCCAGCAGCCAAGACGTGGGTCGAGAGACCCAGTACTTC; CDR3: CASSQDVGRETQYF
size: .; J: TRBJ2-3; V: TRBV10-3; D: TRBD1; DNA: TGTGCCACCGAGGGACAGGGGGCAGATACGCAGTATTTT; CDR3: CATEGQGADTQYF
size: .; J: TRBJ1-5; V: TRBV6-5; D: .; DNA: TGTGCCAGCAGCCAGAAAGGGGGAGTATCGTCCCAGCATTTT; CDR3: CASSQKGGVSSQHF
size: .; J: TRBJ1-2; V: TRBV13; D: .; DNA: TGTGCCAGCAGCTCCAGGTGGGGTGGCTACACCTTC; CDR3: CASSSRWGGYTF
size: medium-sized; J: TRBJ2-7; V: TRBV2; D: .; DNA: TGTGCCAGCAGTGAAAACACAGGCGAGCAGTACTTC; CDR3: CASSENTGEQYF
size: .; J: TRBJ2-7; V: TRBV2; D: .; DNA: TGTGCCAGCAGTGAAACTCCGGGACTCACTTTCTCTTTGGACTTC; CDR3: CASSETPGLTFSLDF
size: .; J: TRBJ2-1; V: TRBV5-4; D: .; DNA: TGTGCCAGCAGCTTGGGCTCGGGGGCCTACTCCTACAATGAGCAGTTCTTC; CDR3: CASSLGSGAYSYNEQFF
size: .; J: TRBJ2-7; V: TRBV4-1; D: .; DNA: TGCGCCAGCAGCCAAGAAATGAGTCAGCGGTTGCTCGGCGAGCAGTACTTC; CDR3: CASSQEMSQRLLGEQYF
size: few; J: TRBJ2-1; V: TRBV11-1; D: .; DNA: TGTGCCAGCAGCTTAGCTGGTGTGGATGAGCAGTTCTTC; CDR3: CASSLAGVDEQFF
size: few; J: TRBJ1-6; V: TRBV9; D: .; DNA: TGTGCCAGCAGCCTAGGGACGGAAGGAAATTCACCCCTCCACTTT; CDR3: CASSLGTEGNSPLHF
size: .; J: TRBJ2-2; V: TRBV7-2; D: TRBD2; DNA: TGTGCCAGCAGCAACGGACTAGCCAACACCGGGGAGCTGTTTTTT; CDR3: CASSNGLANTGELFF
size: .; J: TRBJ1-5; V: TRBV2; D: .; DNA: TGTGCCAGCCACCTATCCAGGGAAGGGGGCAATCAGCCCCAGCATTTT; CDR3: CASHLSREGGNQPQHF
size: few; J: TRBJ1-1; V: TRBV11-2; D: .; DNA: TGTGCCAGCAGCTTAGGTGTGGGCGGGGGGGGACAAGCTTTCTTT; CDR3: CASSLGVGGGGQAFF
size: .; J: TRBJ2-7; V: TRBV5-1; D: .; DNA: TGCGCCAGCGGCCTACTAGGGCGCGAGAACGAGCAGTACTTC; CDR3: CASGLLGRENEQYF
size: .; J: TRBJ1-2; V: TRBV25-1; D: .; DNA: TGTGCCAGCAGTGCCCCCTTGGGGGCGGGCTACACCTTC; CDR3: CASSAPLGAGYTF
size: .; J: TRBJ2-2; V: TRBV9; D: .; DNA: TGTGCCAGCAGCGTGACCCCTGGGGGCGGGGAGCTGTTTTTT; CDR3: CASSVTPGGGELFF
size: .; J: TRBJ2-5; V: TRBV20-1; D: .; DNA: TGCAGTGCTAACCCTAGGGAGACCCAGTACTTC; CDR3: CSANPRETQYF
size: .; J: TRBJ2-3; V: TRBV14; D: .; DNA: TGTGCCAGCAGCCTGGACTATACAGATACGCAGTATTTT; CDR3: CASSLDYTDTQYF
size: .; J: TRBJ1-1; V: TRBV11-2; D: .; DNA: TGTGCCAGCAGCTGGGGTGGCACTGAAGCTTTCTTT; CDR3: CASSWGGTEAFF
size: .; J: TRBJ1-2; V: TRBV27; D: .; DNA: TGTGCCAGCAGAGGGGGACGGAATAACTATGGCTACACCTTC; CDR3: CASRGGRNNYGYTF
size: .; J: TRBJ2-3; V: TRBV20-1; D: .; DNA: TGCAGTGCCCCTGGACCGGATACGCAGTATTTT; CDR3: CSAPGPDTQYF
size: .; J: TRBJ2-1; V: TRBV9; D: .; DNA: TGTGCCAGCAGGGGGACTCTCGGGCAGTTCTTC; CDR3: CASRGTLGQFF
size: .; J: TRBJ1-1; V: TRBV4-1; D: .; DNA: TGCGCCAGCAGCCTCCGAGCGGAGAGGAACACTGAAGCTTTCTTT; CDR3: CASSLRAERNTEAFF
size: .; J: TRBJ2-1; V: TRBV5-1; D: .; DNA: TGCGCCAGCAGCCCTGACGGAGGCAATGAGCAGTTCTTC; CDR3: CASSPDGGNEQFF
size: .; J: TRBJ1-6; V: TRBV14; D: TRBD1; DNA: TGTGCCAGCAGCCAATCCGGGACAGGAGGCTCACCCCTCCACTTT; CDR3: CASSQSGTGGSPLHF
size: .; J: TRBJ2-3; V: TRBV6-5; D: .; DNA: TGTGCCAGTACGGGGGCGTGGGGCACAGATACGCAGTATTTT; CDR3: CASTGAWGTDTQYF
size: .; J: TRBJ2-1; V: TRBV5-1; D: .; DNA: TGCGCCAGCAGCTTCTCCGGGACTCCTATGAATGAGCAGTTCTTC; CDR3: CASSFSGTPMNEQFF
size: few; J: TRBJ1-1; V: TRBV20-1; D: .; DNA: TGCAGTGCTAGTGGTGGCGGTGAAGCTTTCTTT; CDR3: CSASGGGEAFF
size: .; J: TRBJ1-4; V: TRBV9; D: .; DNA: TGTGCCAGCAGCGTAGCAGCCAATGAAAAACTGTTTTTT; CDR3: CASSVAANEKLFF
size: once; J: TRBJ2-5; V: TRBV5-1; D: TRBD1; DNA: TGCGCCAGCAGCGTGGGTACAGGGGCCCAAGAGACCCAGTACTTC; CDR3: CASSVGTGAQETQYF
size: once; J: TRBJ1-2; V: TRBV18; D: .; DNA: TGTGCCAGCTCACCGTCACAGGGCGGTGGCTACACCTTC; CDR3: CASSPSQGGGYTF
size: .; J: TRBJ1-2; V: TRBV7-8; D: .; DNA: TGTGCCAGCAGCTTTGGGACCGCATCTAACTATGGCTACACCTTC; CDR3: CASSFGTASNYGYTF
size: few; J: TRBJ1-4; V: TRBV27; D: .; DNA: TGTGCCAGCAGGGAGCCAGGGGTGCAAAAACTGTTTTTT; CDR3: CASREPGVQKLFF